The 27 T cell receptor beta chains below all came from one sample that was sequenced in a study of identical twins (TCRdb year 2016). To prepare the library, 5' RACE was applied. The sequencer was an Illumina HiSeq 2000. The public reads were quality trimmed at Q25 with fastp and then assembled into clones with MiXCR by TCRdb, keeping productive beta chains. Identical CDR3 protein sequences are pooled into one entry, listed with their most common genes and DNA. The sample yields 420,000 or so distinct CDR3 sequences; around 20% were counted once. Around 12% of the sample comes from the top ten. The specimen sequenced was naive T cells sorted from blood. The cell subset or site label of this sample denotes: cells isolated with a human naive T-cell isolation kit. These receptors all stem from a man aged 50-60 years in good health.

This chain uses TRBV13 with TRBJ2-1; 11 bases agree with TRBD2. This CDR3 has 16 amino acids. Trimming cost V 5 bases and J 5 bases; bases outside gene matches: 8. Germline loops: CDR1 PRHDT, CDR2 FYEKMQ (reference sequence). CDR3 nucleotides: TGTGCCAGCAGCGGGCGACTAGCGGGACACCACAATGAGCAGTTCTTC. It codes for CASSGRLAGHHNEQFF.

V gene TRBV6-5 combines with J gene TRBJ2-7; D unresolved. The V gene lost 0 bases and the J gene lost 0 bases, with 12 bases spanning the gap. The CDR3 sequence is 16 residues long. CDR1 MNHEY and CDR2 SVGAGI come from the germline V gene. This CDR3 reads CASSYSNPISSYEQYF. CDR3 coding DNA: TGTGCCAGCAGTTACTCCAACCCTATTAGCTCCTACGAGCAGTACTTC.

Ten or more counts support this clonotype. The V call is TRBV5-1, the J call TRBJ2-1; 9 bases map to TRBD2. V lost 2 bases to trimming and J lost 3 bases; unmatched junction nucleotides: 3. This CDR3 comprises 15 residues. Germline V lookup: CDR1 SGHRS, CDR2 YFSETQ. The DNA for the CDR3 is TGCGCCAGCAGCTTTACTAGCGGGTTCTACAATGAGCAGTTCTTC. This gives the protein CASSFTSGFYNEQFF.

The CDR3 DNA sequence: TGTGCCAGTACGACAGGGGCCATTGAAAAACTGTTTTTT. Amino acid sequence: CASTTGAIEKLFF. This chain connects TRBV6-6 to TRBJ1-4; the match to TRBD1 covers 8 bases. Germline loops: CDR1 MNHNY, CDR2 SVGAGI (reference sequence). The V gene end was trimmed by 9 bases and the J gene end by 7 bases; junction bases not matched to a gene: 7. This CDR3 comprises 13 residues.

In its sample, this clonotype was seen many times. The chain is built from TRBV4-2 and TRBJ2-7; 7 nucleotides align to TRBD2. J was trimmed by 2 bases and V by 4 bases; bases with no gene match: 5. Germline V gives CDR1 LGHNA, CDR2 YNFKEQ. The CDR3 runs 14 residues. The CDR3 region is CASSPVAGTYEQYF. The CDR3 DNA reads as TGTGCCAGCAGCCCAGTAGCGGGCACCTACGAGCAGTACTTC.

The gene calls are TRBV10-3 and TRBJ2-5, with 7 bases aligning to TRBD1. The CDR3 loop spans 16 amino acids. Trimming at V came to 5 bases and at J to 5 bases, leaving 14 bases not matched to a gene. Germline CDR1 reads ENHRY; CDR2 reads SYGVKD. The CDR3 DNA reads as TGTGCCATCAGTAGGTCCGGAAGGGGGCTAATGGAGACCCAGTACTTC. Amino acid sequence: CAISRSGRGLMETQYF.

This clonotype has only a few counts. This chain links TRBV28 with TRBJ2-7, with 11 bases matching TRBD1. Unmatched junction bases numbered 7, after V lost 6 bases and J lost 3 bases. Germline V gives CDR1 MDHEN, CDR2 SYDVKM. This CDR3 has 15 amino acids. The CDR3 bases are TGTGCCAGCAGACCTGGGACAGGGGGGAGCTACGAGCAGTACTTC. Translation gives CASRPGTGGSYEQYF.

This clonotype was counted only a few times. The CDR3 sequence: CASSQQYQTSGSNEQFF. The CDR3 bases are TGCGCCAGCAGCCAACAATACCAGACTAGCGGGAGCAATGAGCAGTTCTTC. The chain couples TRBV4-3 to TRBJ2-1; TRBD2 matches at 12 bases. The length of the CDR3 is 17 residues. V was clipped by 2 bases and J by 6 bases; unmatched bases: 8. Germline V gene sequence: CDR1 LGHNA, CDR2 YSLEER.

This clonotype was observed many times. V and J are TRBV25-1 and TRBJ1-1; D unclear. Trimming cost V 8 bases and J 1 base, with 5 bases left between them. The V gene's germline CDR1 is MGHDK and CDR2 SYGVNS. The CDR3 loop spans 11 amino acids. CDR3 region: CASGQNTEAFF. In DNA form, the CDR3 reads TGTGCCAGCGGCCAGAACACTGAAGCTTTCTTT.

V is TRBV27 and J is TRBJ2-1; 9 bases are a match to TRBD1. The CDR3 runs 16 residues. Germline assignment: CDR1 MNHEY and CDR2 SMNVEV (reference sequence). The V segment lost 5 bases and the J segment 3 bases; nucleotides outside the gene matches: 8. CDR3 residues: CASSPHRTGVYNEQFF. Written as DNA, the CDR3 is TGTGCCAGCAGTCCCCACCGGACAGGGGTCTACAATGAGCAGTTCTTC.

This clonotype was observed at least ten times. This chain's CDR3 is CASSEARGATYNEQFF. In DNA, the CDR3 is TGTGCCAGCAGTGAGGCCCGGGGGGCGACCTACAATGAGCAGTTCTTC. V and J are TRBV5-4 and TRBJ2-1; D may be TRBD2 (7 bases). CDR3 length equals 16 residues. V shed 5 bases and J shed 2 bases, with 17 bases lying between them. Germline CDR1 is SGHNT and CDR2 is YYREEE (reference sequence).

This clonotype was seen many times. This sequence joins TRBV20-1 and TRBJ2-3; D is ambiguous. The CDR3 contains 14 residues. Trimming pared 3 bases from V and 2 bases from J, leaving 12 bases between. Germline loops: CDR1 DFQATT, CDR2 SNEGSKA (reference sequence). DNA of the CDR3: TGCAGTGCTAGCGGGCCTCTTTCCACAGATACGCAGTATTTT. Protein product: CSASGPLSTDTQYF.

This clonotype was seen a few times. The chain joins TRBV12-3 or TRBV12-4 to TRBJ1-3; D perhaps matches TRBD1 (5 bases). Trimming shortened V by 5 bases and J by 8 bases, and 19 bases separated the two germline ends. The CDR3 totals 15 residues. The DNA of the CDR3 is TGTGCCAGCAGTCGGGGCAGACGAGGTGGTGACACCATATATTTT. It yields the protein CASSRGRRGGDTIYF.

V and J are TRBV29-1 and TRBJ1-2, with D uncertain. Per the germline V gene, CDR1 is SQVTM and CDR2 is ANQGSEA. Trimming stripped 7 bases from V and 6 bases from J, with 12 bases between. This CDR3 has 11 amino acids. This chain's CDR3 is CSGYTVDGYTF. The CDR3 nucleotides are TGCAGCGGATACACAGTGGATGGCTACACCTTC.

This clonotype has more than one count but fewer than ten. The V gene is TRBV29-1, the J gene TRBJ2-1; 9 positions match TRBD1. CDR1 is SQVTM and CDR2 is ANQGSEA in the germline V gene. The ends lost 4 bases at V and 9 bases at J; junction bases unmatched: 7. CDR3 length equals 13 residues. CDR3 nucleotides: TGCAGCGTTGTCGAAGGGACAGGGTTTGAGCAGTTCTTC. It yields the protein CSVVEGTGFEQFF.

The chain links TRBV12-3 or TRBV12-4 to TRBJ2-1; TRBD2 matches at 9 bases. Trimming took 7 bases from V and 1 from J; bases not matched to a gene: 8. The CDR3 covers 16 residues. The CDR3 bases are TGTGCCAGCACCTGGCGGGGGGGCAGTTCCTACAATGAGCAGTTCTTC. This codes for CASTWRGGSSYNEQFF.

This clonotype showed up just a few times. The rearrangement joins TRBV5-1 to TRBJ2-1; D is possibly TRBD1 (6 bases). V was clipped by 3 bases and J by 2 bases, with 12 bases between them. Germline CDR1 reads SGHRS; CDR2 reads YFSETQ. The CDR3 has 15 amino acids. CDR3 DNA sequence: TGCGCCAGCAGCTGGGGGCTAGGCGCCTACAATGAGCAGTTCTTC. Residues: CASSWGLGAYNEQFF.

This clonotype was counted a few times. The rearrangement uses TRBV19 and TRBJ2-7; unclear D gene. Trimming shortened V by 3 bases and J by 2 bases, and 8 bases separated the two germline ends. The CDR3 spans 13 residues. Germline V gives CDR1 LNHDA, CDR2 SQIVND (reference sequence). The CDR3 here is CASSIRPTYEQYF. The CDR3 DNA is TGTGCCAGTAGTATCCGGCCGACCTACGAGCAGTACTTC.

This clonotype showed up many times. The chain joins TRBV24-1 to TRBJ2-7; tentative D call: TRBD2 (5 bases). The CDR3 length is 12 residues. Trimming left V 3 bases short and J 12 bases short, with 14 bases between. Germline V gene lookup returns CDR1 KGHDR and CDR2 SFDVKD. The DNA of the CDR3 is TGTGCCACCAGTGATGAGGGCCAGAGGAGGTACTTC. Protein: CATSDEGQRRYF.

This sequence joins TRBV4-1 and TRBJ2-3; 10 bases are shared with TRBD1. The trim removed 3 bases at V and 4 bases at J, leaving 4 bases unmatched. This CDR3 contains 15 residues. CDR1 and CDR2 from the germline V gene are MGHRA and YSYEKL. As DNA, the CDR3 is TGCGCCAGCAGCCAGATGGACAGGGGGGCAGATACGCAGTATTTT. This codes for CASSQMDRGADTQYF.

This clonotype has ten or more counts. The chain recombines TRBV6-2 or TRBV6-3 with TRBJ2-5; D remains unclear. The germline CDR1 and CDR2 sequences are MNHEY and SVGEGT. Trimming left V 6 bases short and J 4 bases short, with 9 bases between. The CDR3 totals 12 residues. Here the CDR3 DNA reads TGTGCCAGCAGCCTCGAGGTAGAGACCCAGTACTTC. It encodes CASSLEVETQYF.

This clonotype was counted once. The chain is built from TRBV7-2 and TRBJ2-3; 14 nucleotides align to TRBD2. Germline CDR1 is SGHTA and CDR2 is FQGNSA. V lost 5 bases, J lost 3 bases, and 4 bases stayed unmatched. The CDR3 runs 16 residues. CDR3 region: CASSLRLAGGTDTQYF. The CDR3 DNA sequence: TGTGCCAGCAGCCTACGACTAGCGGGGGGGACAGATACGCAGTATTTT. Full variable domain (missing parts from reference TRBV7-2 and TRBJ2-3): GAGVSQSPSNKVTEKGKDVELRCDPISGHTALYWYRQSLGQGLEFLIYFQGNSAPDKSGLPSDRFSAERTGGSVSTLTIQRTQQEDSAVYLCASSLRLAGGTDTQYFGPGTRLTVL.

V gene TRBV20-1 combines with J gene TRBJ2-7; 8 bases agree with TRBD2. Per the germline V gene, CDR1 is DFQATT and CDR2 is SNEGSKA (reference sequence). This CDR3 spans 14 amino acids. Trimming took 0 bases from V and 6 from J; bases not matched to a gene: 7. CDR3 sequence reads: CSAREPGLGSEQYF. Written as DNA, the CDR3 is TGCAGTGCTAGAGAGCCGGGACTAGGGAGCGAGCAGTACTTC.

CDR3 in DNA: TGTGCCAGCAGCGTTTTTGACAGGACCGGGGAGCTGTTTTTT. Translation: CASSVFDRTGELFF. The chain uses TRBV11-2 and TRBJ2-2, with a weak D call TRBD1 (6 bases). The CDR3 is made up of 14 amino acids. V lost 5 bases and J 5 bases, leaving 12 bases between the germline ends. Germline V gene sequence: CDR1 SGHAT, CDR2 FQNNGV.

This clonotype has ten or more counts. The chain links TRBV4-3 to TRBJ2-7; 12 nucleotides line up with TRBD2. Trimming took 0 bases from V and 5 from J; bases not matched to a gene: 8. Germline CDR1 is LGHNA and CDR2 is YSLEER. The CDR3 has 17 residues. As DNA, the CDR3 is TGCGCCAGCAGCCAAGATGGGAGGCTAGCGGGGGGGAACGAGCAGTACTTC. Protein sequence: CASSQDGRLAGGNEQYF.

Regarding this clonotype: A read error may be the cause here, since a much bigger clone is one base away. Here the CDR3 omits its conserved ending phenylalanine or tryptophan, so a read error is the likely source. J is TRBJ2-1 and V is TRBV7-8; 9 nucleotides match TRBD2. V shed 5 bases, J shed 12 bases, and the junction held 14 bases outside the gene matches. Germline V gene data show CDR1 as SGHVS and CDR2 as FQNEAQ. The CDR3 runs 15 residues. CDR3 sequence: CASSPDLAGSKRQFL. The CDR3 DNA follows: TGTGCCAGCAGCCCTGATCTAGCGGGGTCTAAAAGGCAGTTCCTC.

The chain recombines TRBV20-1 with TRBJ1-1; no definite D call. Trimming removed 4 bases from V and 1 base from J, with 10 bases in between. The V gene's germline CDR1 is DFQATT and CDR2 SNEGSKA (reference sequence). This CDR3 has 13 amino acids. The chain's CDR3 is CSATRQENTEAFF. CDR3 nucleotide sequence: TGCAGTGCTACCCGACAAGAGAACACTGAAGCTTTCTTT.